The present T cell receptor beta chain was sequenced within a study of cytomegalovirus exposure and HLA in healthy donors. The CDR3 runs to 14 residues. V was clipped by 1 base and J by 0 bases, with 7 bases between them. Germline values: CDR1 SGHTA, CDR2 FQGNSA. With 60 Vbeta and 13 Jbeta primers, the PCR was carried out. Only in-frame clones appear in the TCRdb table, and some are missing; sequencing was by immunoSEQ multiplex PCR. The repertoire has about 160,000 clones, about 72% of them found once; the top ten carry around 2%. The chain links TRBV7-2 to TRBJ2-7; a weak D match, TRBD2 (5 bases). Sequencing was performed on PBMCs. The clonotype was recovered from a man over 45 in good health and CMV-seropositive. In DNA form, the CDR3 reads TGTGCCAGCAGCTTAGTACGGGACTCCTACGAGCAGTACTTC. This encodes CASSLVRDSYEQYF.